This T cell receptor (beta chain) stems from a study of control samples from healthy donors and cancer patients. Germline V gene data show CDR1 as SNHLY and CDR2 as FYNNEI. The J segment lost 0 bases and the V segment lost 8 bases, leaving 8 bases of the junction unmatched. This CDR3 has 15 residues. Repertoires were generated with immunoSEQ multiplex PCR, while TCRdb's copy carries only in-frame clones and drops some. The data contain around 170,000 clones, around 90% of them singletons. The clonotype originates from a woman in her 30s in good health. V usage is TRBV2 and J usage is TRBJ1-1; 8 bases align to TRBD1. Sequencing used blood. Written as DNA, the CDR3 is TGTGCCAGCCGTCGGGACAGGACCTTGAACACTGAAGCTTTCTTT. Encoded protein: CASRRDRTLNTEAFF. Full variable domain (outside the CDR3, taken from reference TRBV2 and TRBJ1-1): EPEVTQTPSHQVTQMGQEVILRCVPISNHLYFYWYRQILGQKVEFLVSFYNNEISEKSEIFDDQFSVERPDGSNFTLKIRSTKLEDSAMYFCASRRDRTLNTEAFFGQGTRLTVV.